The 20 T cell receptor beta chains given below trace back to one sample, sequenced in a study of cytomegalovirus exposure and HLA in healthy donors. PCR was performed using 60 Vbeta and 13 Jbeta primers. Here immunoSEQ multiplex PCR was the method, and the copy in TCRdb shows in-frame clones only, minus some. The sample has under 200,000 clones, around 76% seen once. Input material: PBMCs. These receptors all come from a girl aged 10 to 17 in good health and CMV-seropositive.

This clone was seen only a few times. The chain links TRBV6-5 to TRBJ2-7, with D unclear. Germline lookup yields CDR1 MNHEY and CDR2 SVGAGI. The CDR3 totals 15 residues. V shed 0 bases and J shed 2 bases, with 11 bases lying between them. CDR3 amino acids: CASSYSSQVAYEQYF. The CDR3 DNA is TGTGCCAGCAGTTACTCGAGCCAGGTGGCCTACGAGCAGTACTTC.

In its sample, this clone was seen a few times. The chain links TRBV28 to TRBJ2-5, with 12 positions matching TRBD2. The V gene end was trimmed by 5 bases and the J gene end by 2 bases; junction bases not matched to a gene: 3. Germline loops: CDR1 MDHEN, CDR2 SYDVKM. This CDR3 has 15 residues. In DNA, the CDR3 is TGTGCCAGCAGTCAGACTAGCGGGAGTCAAGAGACCCAGTACTTC. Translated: CASSQTSGSQETQYF.

This CDR3 is CASSPPPLYTNYGYTF. The CDR3 DNA is TGTGCCAGCTCACCACCGCCCCTTTACACAAACTATGGCTACACCTTC. The V call is TRBV18, the J call TRBJ1-2; D is unresolved. V shed 0 bases and J shed 2 bases, with 13 bases lying between them. Germline V gene lookup returns CDR1 KGHSH and CDR2 LQKENI. The CDR3 length is 16 residues.

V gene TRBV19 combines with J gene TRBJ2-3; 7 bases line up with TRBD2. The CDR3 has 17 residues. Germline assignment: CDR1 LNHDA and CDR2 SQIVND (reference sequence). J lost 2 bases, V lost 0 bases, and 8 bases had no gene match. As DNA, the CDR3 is TGTGCCAGTAGTATAGAGCGGGAGCAGAAAGACACAGATACGCAGTATTTT. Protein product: CASSIEREQKDTDTQYF.

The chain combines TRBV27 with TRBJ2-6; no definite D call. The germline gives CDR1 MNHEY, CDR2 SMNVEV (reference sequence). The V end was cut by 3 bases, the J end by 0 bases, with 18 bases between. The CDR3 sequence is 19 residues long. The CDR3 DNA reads TGTGCCAGCAGTTTTTCCCACCCGGCGAGGCACTCTGGGGCCAACGTCCTGACTTTC. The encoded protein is CASSFSHPARHSGANVLTF.

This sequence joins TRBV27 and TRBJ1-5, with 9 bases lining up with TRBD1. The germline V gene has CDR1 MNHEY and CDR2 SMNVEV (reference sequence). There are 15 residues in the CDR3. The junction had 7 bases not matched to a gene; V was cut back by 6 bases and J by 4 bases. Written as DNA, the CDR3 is TGTGCCAGCAGGCTGGGACAGGGTGCAAATCAGCCCCAGCATTTT. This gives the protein CASRLGQGANQPQHF.

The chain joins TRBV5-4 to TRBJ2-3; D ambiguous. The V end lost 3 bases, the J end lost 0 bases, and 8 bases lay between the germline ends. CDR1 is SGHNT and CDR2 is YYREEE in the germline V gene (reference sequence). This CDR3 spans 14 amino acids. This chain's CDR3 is CASSYSASTDTQYF. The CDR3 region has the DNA TGTGCCAGCAGCTACAGTGCTAGCACAGATACGCAGTATTTT. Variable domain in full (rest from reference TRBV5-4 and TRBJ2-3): ETGVTQSPTHLIKTRGQQVTLRCSSQSGHNTVSWYQQALGQGPQFIFQYYREEENGRGNFPPRFSGLQFPNYSSELNVNALELDDSALYLCASSYSASTDTQYFGPGTRLTVL.

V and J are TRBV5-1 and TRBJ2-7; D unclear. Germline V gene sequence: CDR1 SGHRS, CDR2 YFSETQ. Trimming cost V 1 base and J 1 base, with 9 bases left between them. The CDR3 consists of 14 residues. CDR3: CASSLQSGSYEQYF. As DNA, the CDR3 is TGCGCCAGCAGCTTGCAGTCCGGGTCCTACGAGCAGTACTTC. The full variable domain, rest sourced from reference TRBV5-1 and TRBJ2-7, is KAGVTQTPRYLIKTRGQQVTLSCSPISGHRSVSWYQQTPGQGLQFLFEYFSETQRNKGNFPGRFSGRQFSNSRSEMNVSTLELGDSALYLCASSLQSGSYEQYFGPGTRLTVT.

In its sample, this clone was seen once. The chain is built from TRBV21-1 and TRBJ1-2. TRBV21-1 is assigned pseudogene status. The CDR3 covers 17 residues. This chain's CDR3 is CASVHLGGAQSRDGYTF. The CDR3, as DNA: TGTGCCAGCGTCCACCTGGGGGGGGCGCAATCTCGAGATGGCTACACCTTC.

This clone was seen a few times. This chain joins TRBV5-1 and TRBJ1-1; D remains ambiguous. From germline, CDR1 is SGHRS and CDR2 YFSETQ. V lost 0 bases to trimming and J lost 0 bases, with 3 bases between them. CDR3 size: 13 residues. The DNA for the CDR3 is TGCGCCAGCAGCTTGGCAGTGAACACTGAAGCTTTCTTT. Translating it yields CASSLAVNTEAFF.

CDR3 nucleotides: TGTGCCAGCAGCGGGACAGGGGGTCAAGAGACCCAGTACTTC. It specifies CASSGTGGQETQYF. V and J are TRBV5-6 and TRBJ2-5; 11 positions agree with TRBD1. The length of the CDR3 is 14 residues. Germline V gene data show CDR1 as SGHDT and CDR2 as YYEEEE. J gave up 2 bases and V 4 bases, and 1 base lay outside the gene matches.

Here the CDR3 reads CASRQGAGNTEAFF. The CDR3 DNA reads TGTGCCAGCAGACAGGGGGCAGGGAACACTGAAGCTTTCTTT. The genes are TRBV9 and TRBJ1-1; 9 nucleotides align to TRBD1. Germline V gene sequence: CDR1 SGDLS, CDR2 YYNGEE. J lost 1 base, V lost 5 bases, and 3 bases had no gene match. The CDR3 extends over 14 amino acids.

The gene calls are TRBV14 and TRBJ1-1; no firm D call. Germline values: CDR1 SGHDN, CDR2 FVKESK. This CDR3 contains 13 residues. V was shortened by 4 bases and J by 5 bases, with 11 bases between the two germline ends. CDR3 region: CASSLQSPTEAFF. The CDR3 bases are TGTGCCAGCAGCCTCCAGTCTCCAACTGAAGCTTTCTTT.

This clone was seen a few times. The CDR3 coding sequence is TGCAGCGTAGGATTTTCAGGCTATGGCTACACCTTC. Encoded protein: CSVGFSGYGYTF. The chain is built from TRBV29-1 and TRBJ1-2; D remains unclear. The ends were cut back, 6 bases at V and 4 bases at J, with 12 bases in the middle. The CDR3 totals 12 residues. Germline CDR1 SQVTM, CDR2 ANQGSEA.

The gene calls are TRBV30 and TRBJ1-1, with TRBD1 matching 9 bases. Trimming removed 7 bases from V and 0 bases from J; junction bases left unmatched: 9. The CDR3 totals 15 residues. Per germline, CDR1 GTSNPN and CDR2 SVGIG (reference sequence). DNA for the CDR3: TGTGCCTACACAGGGGGCCTGCTCATGAACACTGAAGCTTTCTTT. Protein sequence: CAYTGGLLMNTEAFF.

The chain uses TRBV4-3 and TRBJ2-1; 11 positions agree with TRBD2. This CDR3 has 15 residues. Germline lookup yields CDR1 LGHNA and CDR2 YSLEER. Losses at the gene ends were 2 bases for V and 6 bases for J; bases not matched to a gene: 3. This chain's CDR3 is CASSQITSGGNEQFF. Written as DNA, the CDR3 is TGCGCCAGCAGCCAAATTACTAGCGGGGGCAATGAGCAGTTCTTC.

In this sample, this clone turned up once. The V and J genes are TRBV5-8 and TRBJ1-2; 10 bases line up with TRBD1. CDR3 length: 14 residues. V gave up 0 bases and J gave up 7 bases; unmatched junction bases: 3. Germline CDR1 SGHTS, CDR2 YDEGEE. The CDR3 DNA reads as TGTGCCAGCAGCTTGGTTGACAGGGGGCCTGGCTACACCTTC. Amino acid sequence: CASSLVDRGPGYTF.

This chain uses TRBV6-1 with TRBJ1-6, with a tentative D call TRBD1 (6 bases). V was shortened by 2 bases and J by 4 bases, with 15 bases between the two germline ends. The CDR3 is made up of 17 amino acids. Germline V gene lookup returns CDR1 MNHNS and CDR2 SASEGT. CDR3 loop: CASSESGGGSYNSPLHF. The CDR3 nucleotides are TGTGCCAGCAGTGAAAGTGGTGGGGGCTCATATAATTCACCCCTCCACTTT.

CDR3 region: CASSLTGRASSYEQYF. The CDR3 DNA is TGTGCCAGCAGCTTAACGGGGAGGGCCAGCTCCTACGAGCAGTACTTC. The rearrangement uses TRBV7-3 and TRBJ2-7, with 7 bases lining up with TRBD2. Germline values: CDR1 SGHTA, CDR2 FQGTGA. J lost 0 bases, V lost 0 bases, and 5 bases had no gene match. The CDR3 totals 16 residues.

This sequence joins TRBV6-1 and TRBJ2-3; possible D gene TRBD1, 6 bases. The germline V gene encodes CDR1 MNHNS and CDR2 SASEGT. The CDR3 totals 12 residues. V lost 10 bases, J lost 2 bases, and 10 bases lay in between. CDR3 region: CAIRTATDTQYF. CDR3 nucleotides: TGTGCCATTCGGACAGCCACAGATACGCAGTATTTT.